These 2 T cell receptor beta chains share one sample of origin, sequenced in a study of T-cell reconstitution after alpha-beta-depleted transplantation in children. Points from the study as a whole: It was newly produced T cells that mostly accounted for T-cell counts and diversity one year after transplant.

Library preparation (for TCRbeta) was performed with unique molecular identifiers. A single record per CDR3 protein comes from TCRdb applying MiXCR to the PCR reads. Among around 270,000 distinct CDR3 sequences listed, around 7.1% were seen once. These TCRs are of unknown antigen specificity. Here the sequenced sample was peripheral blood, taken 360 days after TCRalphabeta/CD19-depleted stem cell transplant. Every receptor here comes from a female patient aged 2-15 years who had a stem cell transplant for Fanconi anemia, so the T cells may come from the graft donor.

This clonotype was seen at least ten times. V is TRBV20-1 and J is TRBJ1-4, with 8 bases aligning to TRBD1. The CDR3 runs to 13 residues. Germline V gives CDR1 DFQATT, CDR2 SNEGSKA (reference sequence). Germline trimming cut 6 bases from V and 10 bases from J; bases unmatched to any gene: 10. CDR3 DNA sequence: TGCAGTGCAGAGGGACAGGAATTTGGAAAACTGTTTTTT. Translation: CSAEGQEFGKLFF.

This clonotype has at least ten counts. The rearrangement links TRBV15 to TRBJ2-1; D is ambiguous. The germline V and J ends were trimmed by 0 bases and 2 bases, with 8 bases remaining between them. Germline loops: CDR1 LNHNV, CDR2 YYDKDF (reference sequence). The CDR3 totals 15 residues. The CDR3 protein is CATSRDRSTYNEQFF. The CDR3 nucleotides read TGTGCCACCAGCAGAGACAGGAGCACCTACAATGAGCAGTTCTTC.